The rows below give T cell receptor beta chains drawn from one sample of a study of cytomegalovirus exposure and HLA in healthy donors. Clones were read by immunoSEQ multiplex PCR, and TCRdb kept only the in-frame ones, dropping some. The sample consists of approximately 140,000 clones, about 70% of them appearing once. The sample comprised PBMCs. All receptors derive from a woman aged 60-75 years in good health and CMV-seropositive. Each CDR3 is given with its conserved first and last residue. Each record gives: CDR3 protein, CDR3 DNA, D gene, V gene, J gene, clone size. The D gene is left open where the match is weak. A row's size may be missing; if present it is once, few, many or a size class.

CDR3 protein: CASSRGLPYNEQFF; CDR3 DNA: TGTGCCAGCAGCCGGGGACTCCCCTACAATGAGCAGTTCTTC; D gene: NA; V gene: TRBV7-3; J gene: TRBJ2-1; clone size: few
CDR3 protein: CASSFRLGGTEAFF; CDR3 DNA: TGTGCCAGCAGCTTTCGGCTGGGAGGGACTGAAGCTTTCTTT; D gene: NA; V gene: TRBV7-9; J gene: TRBJ1-1; clone size: NA
CDR3 protein: CASSPTSSYGYTF; CDR3 DNA: TGTGCCAGCAGCCCGACAAGTTCCTATGGCTACACCTTC; D gene: NA; V gene: TRBV5-6; J gene: TRBJ1-2; clone size: NA
CDR3 protein: CASSLTTGNTEAFF; CDR3 DNA: TGCGCCAGCAGTTTGACAACCGGGAACACTGAAGCTTTCTTT; D gene: NA; V gene: TRBV10-1; J gene: TRBJ1-1; clone size: NA
CDR3 protein: CASSLAGVEQYF; CDR3 DNA: TGTGCCAGCAGCTTAGCAGGGGTCGAGCAGTACTTC; D gene: NA; V gene: TRBV7-9; J gene: TRBJ2-7; clone size: NA
CDR3 protein: CASSRSLASPRETQYF; CDR3 DNA: TGTGCCAGTAGTAGGTCTTTGGCTAGTCCAAGGGAGACCCAGTACTTC; D gene: NA; V gene: TRBV19; J gene: TRBJ2-5; clone size: NA
CDR3 protein: CASRLGQLHATNEKLFF; CDR3 DNA: TGTGCCAGCAGGTTAGGACAGCTGCATGCAACTAATGAAAAACTGTTTTTT; D gene: NA; V gene: TRBV11-2; J gene: TRBJ1-4; clone size: few
CDR3 protein: CASNVFDTGYGYTF; CDR3 DNA: TGTGCCAGCAACGTATTCGATACCGGCTATGGCTACACCTTC; D gene: NA; V gene: TRBV7-9; J gene: TRBJ1-2; clone size: NA
CDR3 protein: CSVEEALNTEAFF; CDR3 DNA: TGCAGCGTTGAAGAAGCCCTGAACACTGAAGCTTTCTTT; D gene: NA; V gene: TRBV29-1; J gene: TRBJ1-1; clone size: NA
CDR3 protein: CASSHDRPGGDTEAFF; CDR3 DNA: TGCGCCAGCAGCCATGATAGGCCCGGGGGGGACACTGAAGCTTTCTTT; D gene: NA; V gene: TRBV4-1; J gene: TRBJ1-1; clone size: NA
CDR3 protein: CASSLLWGAGELFF; CDR3 DNA: TGTGCCAGCAGCCTCCTCTGGGGGGCCGGGGAGCTGTTTTTT; D gene: NA; V gene: TRBV14; J gene: TRBJ2-2; clone size: NA
CDR3 protein: CASSLGTEIYEQYF; CDR3 DNA: TGTGCCAGCAGTTTAGGGACAGAGATCTACGAGCAGTACTTC; D gene: TRBD1; V gene: TRBV28; J gene: TRBJ2-7; clone size: NA
CDR3 protein: CASSSVESVDGYTF; CDR3 DNA: TGTGCCAGCAGTTCCGTGGAGTCGGTGGATGGCTACACCTTC; D gene: NA; V gene: TRBV27; J gene: TRBJ1-2; clone size: NA
CDR3 protein: CASVRDRSYEQYF; CDR3 DNA: TGCGCCAGCGTTCGGGACAGGTCCTACGAGCAGTACTTC; D gene: TRBD1; V gene: TRBV10-2; J gene: TRBJ2-7; clone size: NA
CDR3 protein: CASRLTKPTDTQYF; CDR3 DNA: TGTGCCAGCAGATTGACTAAACCCACAGATACGCAGTATTTT; D gene: NA; V gene: TRBV6-1; J gene: TRBJ2-3; clone size: few
CDR3 protein: CASSQSGSGHEQYF; CDR3 DNA: TGTGCCAGCAGCCAATCTGGTAGCGGCCACGAGCAGTACTTC; D gene: NA; V gene: TRBV16; J gene: TRBJ2-7; clone size: few
CDR3 protein: CASSHRSGTSGYNEQFF; CDR3 DNA: TGTGCCAGCAGCCATCGTTCCGGGACTAGCGGATACAATGAGCAGTTCTTC; D gene: TRBD2; V gene: TRBV7-8; J gene: TRBJ2-1; clone size: once
CDR3 protein: CASSPSGTKETEAFF; CDR3 DNA: TGTGCCAGCAGCCCGTCGGGTACTAAGGAGACTGAAGCTTTCTTT; D gene: NA; V gene: TRBV7-9; J gene: TRBJ1-1; clone size: NA
CDR3 protein: CATSRDTTGVYNEQFF; CDR3 DNA: TGTGCCACCAGCAGAGATACGACAGGCGTTTACAATGAGCAGTTCTTC; D gene: NA; V gene: TRBV15; J gene: TRBJ2-1; clone size: NA
CDR3 protein: CASSIGLIDSPLHF; CDR3 DNA: TGTGCCAGTAGTATAGGACTGATCGATTCACCCCTCCACTTT; D gene: NA; V gene: TRBV19; J gene: TRBJ1-6; clone size: NA
CDR3 protein: CASSLAPSGGNTGELFF; CDR3 DNA: TGTGCCAGCAGCTTAGCCCCTAGCGGGGGGAACACCGGGGAGCTGTTTTTT; D gene: TRBD2; V gene: TRBV11-3; J gene: TRBJ2-2; clone size: once
CDR3 protein: CASTEVNEQYF; CDR3 DNA: TGTGCCAGCACTGAGGTAAACGAGCAGTACTTC; D gene: NA; V gene: TRBV2; J gene: TRBJ2-7; clone size: NA
CDR3 protein: CASNLGLAGVQETQYF; CDR3 DNA: TGTGCCAGCAACCTCGGACTAGCGGGGGTTCAAGAGACCCAGTACTTC; D gene: TRBD2; V gene: TRBV6-4; J gene: TRBJ2-5; clone size: NA
CDR3 protein: CASRRTGNTEAFF; CDR3 DNA: TGTGCCAGCAGACGAACGGGGAACACTGAAGCTTTCTTT; D gene: NA; V gene: TRBV7-9; J gene: TRBJ1-1; clone size: NA
CDR3 protein: CASTIGAHNSPLHF; CDR3 DNA: TGTGCCAGCACCATTGGGGCCCATAATTCACCCCTCCACTTT; D gene: NA; V gene: TRBV11-1; J gene: TRBJ1-6; clone size: few
CDR3 protein: CASSQDTGGPFGELFF; CDR3 DNA: TGCGCCAGCAGCCAAGATACGGGGGGGCCGTTCGGGGAGCTGTTTTTT; D gene: TRBD2; V gene: TRBV4-1; J gene: TRBJ2-2; clone size: NA
CDR3 protein: CASSPVVTPGGSPLHF; CDR3 DNA: TGCGCCAGCAGCCCCGTGGTTACGCCCGGGGGTTCACCCCTCCACTTT; D gene: NA; V gene: TRBV4-1; J gene: TRBJ1-6; clone size: NA
CDR3 protein: CASGLTLGQGNEKLFF; CDR3 DNA: TGTGCTAGTGGTTTGACCCTAGGACAGGGGAATGAAAAACTGTTTTTT; D gene: TRBD1; V gene: TRBV12-5; J gene: TRBJ1-4; clone size: NA
CDR3 protein: CASSIALGQTYNEQFF; CDR3 DNA: TGTGCCAGTAGTATAGCATTGGGACAGACTTACAATGAGCAGTTCTTC; D gene: TRBD1; V gene: TRBV19; J gene: TRBJ2-1; clone size: NA
CDR3 protein: CASSQEVAGASDTQYF; CDR3 DNA: TGCGCCAGCAGCCAGGAGGTAGCGGGGGCTTCAGATACGCAGTATTTT; D gene: TRBD2; V gene: TRBV4-1; J gene: TRBJ2-3; clone size: NA
CDR3 protein: CASSIGGPNYGYTF; CDR3 DNA: TGTGCCAGTAGTATCGGGGGGCCAAACTATGGCTACACCTTC; D gene: NA; V gene: TRBV19; J gene: TRBJ1-2; clone size: NA
CDR3 protein: CASANSRERYNEQFF; CDR3 DNA: TGTGCCAGTGCGAACTCCCGTGAGAGGTACAATGAGCAGTTCTTC; D gene: NA; V gene: TRBV6-1; J gene: TRBJ2-1; clone size: few
CDR3 protein: CASRSGQGSYEQYF; CDR3 DNA: TGTGCCAGCAGGTCGGGACAGGGGTCCTACGAGCAGTACTTC; D gene: TRBD1; V gene: TRBV6-5; J gene: TRBJ2-7; clone size: NA
CDR3 protein: CASSQPPGQGRGQAEQFF; CDR3 DNA: TGTGCCAGCAGCCAACCCCCCGGACAGGGTAGGGGACAAGCTGAGCAGTTCTTC; D gene: TRBD1; V gene: TRBV4-2; J gene: TRBJ2-1; clone size: once
CDR3 protein: CASSVGPGDTGELFF; CDR3 DNA: TGTGCCAGCAGCGTCGGCCCAGGGGACACCGGGGAGCTGTTTTTT; D gene: NA; V gene: TRBV9; J gene: TRBJ2-2; clone size: NA
CDR3 protein: CASSPPQGNTGELFF; CDR3 DNA: TGTGCCAGCTCACCACCCCAGGGTAACACCGGGGAGCTGTTTTTT; D gene: NA; V gene: TRBV18; J gene: TRBJ2-2; clone size: NA
CDR3 protein: CASYREVNVLTF; CDR3 DNA: TGTGCCAGCTACAGGGAAGTCAACGTCCTGACTTTC; D gene: NA; V gene: TRBV18; J gene: TRBJ2-6; clone size: NA
CDR3 protein: CASSTTGNGNQPQHF; CDR3 DNA: TGTGCCAGCAGCACGACAGGGAATGGTAATCAGCCCCAGCATTTT; D gene: TRBD1; V gene: TRBV6-5; J gene: TRBJ1-5; clone size: NA
CDR3 protein: CASSHLKLAGETQYF; CDR3 DNA: TGCGCCAGCAGTCACCTCAAGCTAGCCGGGGAGACCCAGTACTTC; D gene: NA; V gene: TRBV23-1; J gene: TRBJ2-5; clone size: NA
CDR3 protein: CASSRGQGWAGELFF; CDR3 DNA: TGTGCCAGCAGTAGGGGACAGGGCTGGGCCGGGGAGCTGTTTTTT; D gene: TRBD1; V gene: TRBV6-5; J gene: TRBJ2-2; clone size: few
CDR3 protein: CASSRTGGRTNEKLFF; CDR3 DNA: TGTGCCAGCAGCCGGACAGGGGGTAGGACTAATGAAAAACTGTTTTTT; D gene: TRBD1; V gene: TRBV11-2; J gene: TRBJ1-4; clone size: NA
CDR3 protein: CAISGLDRGEQYF; CDR3 DNA: TGTGCCATCAGTGGCCTCGATCGGGGCGAGCAGTACTTC; D gene: NA; V gene: TRBV10-3; J gene: TRBJ2-7; clone size: NA
CDR3 protein: CASSFGGSTNEKLFF; CDR3 DNA: TGTGCCAGCAGCTTCGGCGGCTCAACTAATGAAAAACTGTTTTTT; D gene: NA; V gene: TRBV5-4; J gene: TRBJ1-4; clone size: NA
CDR3 protein: CAISTSGPRDEQYF; CDR3 DNA: TGTGCCATCAGTACCTCCGGGCCCAGGGACGAGCAGTACTTC; D gene: NA; V gene: TRBV10-3; J gene: TRBJ2-7; clone size: NA
CDR3 protein: CASSRNGQSSYNEQFF; CDR3 DNA: TGTGCCAGCAGCCGAAATGGACAGAGCTCCTACAATGAGCAGTTCTTC; D gene: NA; V gene: TRBV5-4; J gene: TRBJ2-1; clone size: NA
CDR3 protein: CASSTDRGNWRETQYF; CDR3 DNA: TGTGCCAGTAGTACCGACAGGGGTAACTGGCGAGAGACCCAGTACTTC; D gene: TRBD1; V gene: TRBV19; J gene: TRBJ2-5; clone size: few
CDR3 protein: CASSLGQGARQPQHF; CDR3 DNA: TGTGCCAGCAGCTTAGGCCAGGGGGCGCGGCAGCCCCAGCATTTT; D gene: TRBD1; V gene: TRBV7-8; J gene: TRBJ1-5; clone size: NA
CDR3 protein: CASSPSGGLNTGELFF; CDR3 DNA: TGTGCCAGCAGCCCGAGCGGGGGCCTAAACACCGGGGAGCTGTTTTTT; D gene: TRBD2; V gene: TRBV7-3; J gene: TRBJ2-2; clone size: NA
CDR3 protein: CASGLIQYLGGELFF; CDR3 DNA: TGTGCTAGTGGTTTGATACAGTACTTGGGCGGGGAGCTGTTTTTT; D gene: NA; V gene: TRBV12-5; J gene: TRBJ2-2; clone size: NA
CDR3 protein: CASSVRGVRNEQFF; CDR3 DNA: TGTGCCAGCAGCGTCCGGGGAGTAAGGAATGAGCAGTTCTTC; D gene: NA; V gene: TRBV2; J gene: TRBJ2-1; clone size: NA
CDR3 protein: CASSRDRGQSEAFF; CDR3 DNA: TGTGCCAGCAGTCGGGACAGGGGGCAGAGTGAAGCTTTCTTT; D gene: TRBD1; V gene: TRBV6-1; J gene: TRBJ1-1; clone size: NA
CDR3 protein: CASSPWTAETQYF; CDR3 DNA: TGTGCCAGCAGCCCTTGGACAGCGGAGACCCAGTACTTC; D gene: NA; V gene: TRBV9; J gene: TRBJ2-5; clone size: few
CDR3 protein: CASSLFRTGGFYGTQYF; CDR3 DNA: TGTGCCAGCAGTTTATTCCGGACAGGGGGATTCTATGGGACCCAGTACTTC; D gene: TRBD1; V gene: TRBV27; J gene: TRBJ2-5; clone size: NA
CDR3 protein: CASSYGQGGGTYEQYF; CDR3 DNA: TGTGCCAGCAGTTACGGACAGGGAGGGGGAACCTACGAGCAGTACTTC; D gene: NA; V gene: TRBV6-5; J gene: TRBJ2-7; clone size: NA
CDR3 protein: CASSLGQVNSPLHF; CDR3 DNA: TGTGCCAGCAGCCTCGGACAGGTTAATTCACCCCTCCACTTT; D gene: TRBD1; V gene: TRBV13; J gene: TRBJ1-6; clone size: NA
CDR3 protein: CASSQASGGTQYF; CDR3 DNA: TGTGCCAGCAGCCAAGCTTCTGGAGGGACGCAGTATTTT; D gene: NA; V gene: TRBV16; J gene: TRBJ2-3; clone size: NA
CDR3 protein: CASSILSTGGIGYTF; CDR3 DNA: TGTGCCAGCAGTATCCTATCAACAGGGGGCATTGGCTACACCTTC; D gene: TRBD1; V gene: TRBV6-5; J gene: TRBJ1-2; clone size: NA